This TCR beta chain was observed in a study of spatial heterogeneity in lung cancer. Regarding the study as a whole: Detection of ubiquitous tumor TCRs in blood was higher at resection than follow-up.

Time point in this sample: blood at routine non-recurrence follow-up after resection. TCRdb ran MiXCR on the 5' RACE reads and lists one entry per CDR3 protein. The data contain more than 30,000 distinct CDR3 sequences, roughly a tenth of them seen just once; the ten biggest clones take up roughly 29%. As for this clonotype: As yet, its antigen is unknown.

The CDR3 totals 14 residues. J gave up 3 bases and V 3 bases, and 5 bases lay outside the gene matches. Germline CDR1 MDHEN, CDR2 SYDVKM. This specimen consisted of PBMCs, obtained at follow-up. The TCR was taken from a female donor with early-stage non-small cell lung cancer. This chain links TRBV28 with TRBJ2-7; 7 bases are shared with TRBD2. CDR3 residues: CASSFGGEGYEQYF. The CDR3 DNA reads TGTGCCAGCAGTTTTGGGGGGGAGGGCTACGAGCAGTACTTC.